Listed below are T cell receptor beta chains from one sample, sequenced in a study of blood T cell repertoires in COVID-19. Assay: immunoSEQ multiplex PCR; the TCRdb copy retains only in-frame clones and omits some. This repertoire shows about 230,000 clones, roughly 80% found once; its top ten account for approximately 8.7%. Sequenced: peripheral blood. These receptors originate from a woman older than 75 with acute or convalescent COVID-19. The CDR3 runs from the conserved cysteine through the conserved F or W. The order of the fields is D gene, clone size, J gene, CDR3 length, V gene, CDR3 DNA, CDR3 protein. A D gene is named only where the DNA matches it firmly. Expanded clones get a size class; other rows say once, few or many, or leave the size out.

-,-,TRBJ2-1,15,TRBV9,TGTGCCAGCAGCGTAGTAGGGAGCTCCTACAATGAGCAGTTCTTC,CASSVVGSSYNEQFF
-,-,TRBJ1-2,14,TRBV10-3,TGTGCCATATATTCCGTGAGCGGTTTTTATGGCTACACCTTC,CAIYSVSGFYGYTF
TRBD2,-,TRBJ2-1,14,TRBV19,TGTGCCAGTAGTATACGGACTAGCAGGAATGAGCAGTTCTTC,CASSIRTSRNEQFF
-,-,TRBJ2-2,14,TRBV7-3,TGTGCCAGCAGCGTTAGGGGCCCCACCGGGGAGCTGTTTTTT,CASSVRGPTGELFF
TRBD2,-,TRBJ2-7,13,TRBV18,TGTGCCAGCTCCCGGGGGGAGCTGAGCGAGCAGTACTTC,CASSRGELSEQYF
-,-,TRBJ2-4,16,TRBV12-5,TGTGCTAGTGGTTTGGAGCGGGCGATAGCCAAAAACATTCAGTACTTC,CASGLERAIAKNIQYF
TRBD1,once,TRBJ1-2,14,TRBV19,TGTGCCAGTAGTACCCACGGGACAGGGCTTGGCTACACCTTC,CASSTHGTGLGYTF
-,once,TRBJ2-6,14,TRBV7-2,TGTGCCAGCAGCTCTCTCTCTGGGGCCAACGTCCTGACTTTC,CASSSLSGANVLTF
-,-,TRBJ2-5,16,TRBV3-1/TRBV3-2,TGTGCCAGCAGCCAATGGTTTCTGCGGGGCCAAGAGACCCAGTACTTC,CASSQWFLRGQETQYF
-,-,TRBJ1-4,15,TRBV11-3,TGTGCCAGCAGTTGGCGACAAGGATGGAATGAAAAACTGTTTTTT,CASSWRQGWNEKLFF
-,-,TRBJ2-1,16,TRBV5-1,TGCGCCAGCAGCTCGCTCGGGGAACCTACCTACAATGAGCAGTTCTTC,CASSSLGEPTYNEQFF
TRBD1,-,TRBJ1-1,13,TRBV3-1/TRBV3-2,TGTGCCAGCTCCCAGACAGGGAGCTCTGAAGCTTTCTTT,CASSQTGSSEAFF
-,few,TRBJ1-5,14,TRBV6-5,TGTGCCAGCAGTTCCACCGTGGGCCAACAGCCCCAGCATTTT,CASSSTVGQQPQHF
-,-,TRBJ2-5,14,TRBV30,TGTGCCTGGAGCCGATACGACAGCTCGGGGGCCCAGTACTTC,CAWSRYDSSGAQYF
-,-,TRBJ2-7,11,TRBV7-9,TGTGCCAGCAGCCCTTCCCACGAGCAGTACTTC,CASSPSHEQYF
-,-,TRBJ2-7,12,TRBV10-3,TGTGCCATCACCTCTGACAGAAACGAGCAGTACTTC,CAITSDRNEQYF
-,once,TRBJ2-7,13,TRBV28,TGTGCCAGCAGTTTAACGCGATCCTACGAGCAGTACTTC,CASSLTRSYEQYF
TRBD1,-,TRBJ2-3,14,TRBV6-5,TGTGCCAGCAGCCTAAGGGGGCCCACAGATACGCAGTATTTT,CASSLRGPTDTQYF
-,-,TRBJ2-5,16,TRBV4-2,TGTGCCAGCAGCCTCTCCGCTTCCGCAACTCAAGAGACCCAGTACTTC,CASSLSASATQETQYF
-,-,TRBJ2-2,16,TRBV14,TGTGCCAGCAGCCCGCAACAGGGACCACTACTAGGGGAGCTGTTTTTT,CASSPQQGPLLGELFF
TRBD2,-,TRBJ2-3,14,TRBV5-1,TGCGCCAGCGGGCGGGAGATAGGCACAGATACGCAGTATTTT,CASGREIGTDTQYF
-,-,TRBJ2-7,17,TRBV5-1,TGCGCCAGCAGCTTGGGTCAACCCGGCAGGGGTCGGTACGAGCAGTACTTC,CASSLGQPGRGRYEQYF
TRBD1,-,TRBJ1-2,16,TRBV27,TGTGCCAGCAGTTTTGGCCCGGACAGGGCGTTCTATGGCTACACCTTC,CASSFGPDRAFYGYTF
TRBD1,-,TRBJ1-1,16,TRBV5-4,TGTGCCAGCAGCTCCGGACAGGGGTATCGGAACACTGAAGCTTTCTTT,CASSSGQGYRNTEAFF
-,-,TRBJ2-2,15,TRBV5-4,TGTGCCAGCAGCTTGGACAGGGAATTCACCGGGGAGCTGTTTTTT,CASSLDREFTGELFF
TRBD2,-,TRBJ2-1,13,TRBV7-9,TGTGCCAGCAGCCCCGGACTAGTCAGTGAGCAGTTCTTC,CASSPGLVSEQFF
TRBD2,-,TRBJ2-5,14,TRBV6-1,TGTGCCAGCAGTGAAATGGCGGGAGGGCCGGCCCAGTACTTC,CASSEMAGGPAQYF
-,-,TRBJ2-3,10,TRBV29-1,TGCAGCGGCGACTCAGATACGCAGTATTTT,CSGDSDTQYF
-,-,TRBJ2-2,14,TRBV3-1/TRBV3-2,TGTGCCAGCAGAGGGAGAGGGGGCACCGGGGAGCTGTTTTTT,CASRGRGGTGELFF
-,-,TRBJ2-2,14,TRBV25-1,TGTGCCAGCAGTGAAAACAGGCCCACCGGGGAGCTGTTTTTT,CASSENRPTGELFF
-,-,TRBJ1-2,13,TRBV19,TGTGCCAGTCGCCTACGGACAGTCTATGGCTACACCTTC,CASRLRTVYGYTF
TRBD1,-,TRBJ1-2,17,TRBV7-8,TGTGCCAGCAGCTCACCCTGGGGGACAGGGGGCGGCTATGGCTACACCTTC,CASSSPWGTGGGYGYTF
TRBD1,-,TRBJ2-1,19,TRBV5-1,TGCGCCAGCAGCTTGGGGACAGGGGGCCCCCTTAGGTCCTACAATGAGCAGTTCTTC,CASSLGTGGPLRSYNEQFF
-,-,TRBJ1-1,15,TRBV28,TGTGCCAGCAGTCCACGCTGGCAGGGTAACACTGAAGCTTTCTTT,CASSPRWQGNTEAFF
-,-,TRBJ1-4,16,TRBV11-2,TGTGCCAGCAGCTTAAGGGTCCAGGGTCGGAGTGAAAAACTGTTTTTT,CASSLRVQGRSEKLFF
-,once,TRBJ1-3,14,TRBV2,TGTGCCAGCAGTCAAGACATCTCTGGAAACACCATATATTTT,CASSQDISGNTIYF
-,-,TRBJ1-2,13,TRBV18,TGTGCCAGCTCAGAGCAAGTAGACTATGGCTACACCTTC,CASSEQVDYGYTF
-,-,TRBJ1-4,15,TRBV7-9,TGTGCCAGCAGCTTCCGGGGAACAGGGAGAGAAAAACTGTTTTTT,CASSFRGTGREKLFF
-,-,TRBJ1-2,18,TRBV6-1,TGTGCCAGCAGTGATCTGAGTAGAGAACTAGGACGCTTCTATGGCTACACCTTC,CASSDLSRELGRFYGYTF
-,once,TRBJ1-5,18,TRBV23-1,TGCGCCAGCAGTCAAGCACTAAGGGAGGCGTCGAGCAATCAGCCCCAGCATTTT,CASSQALREASSNQPQHF
TRBD1,-,TRBJ1-2,12,TRBV2,TGTGCCAGCGGGACAGGGTATTATGGCTACACCTTC,CASGTGYYGYTF
-,-,TRBJ1-5,16,TRBV5-1,TGCGCCAGCAGCCCAGGGCCGGACCAATGGGGTCAGCCCCAGCATTTT,CASSPGPDQWGQPQHF
-,-,TRBJ1-3,15,TRBV27,TGTGCCAGCAGTTCCCTCGGGGTCTCTGGAAACACCATATATTTT,CASSSLGVSGNTIYF
TRBD1,-,TRBJ1-1,15,TRBV5-1,TGCGCCAGCGAAGAGGGACAGGGCCTGGTCGGAGGGGCTTTCTTT,CASEEGQGLVGGAFF
TRBD1,few,TRBJ1-6,14,TRBV3-1/TRBV3-2,TGTGCCAGCAGCGGACAGGGGAGAGGGTCACCCCTCCACTTT,CASSGQGRGSPLHF
TRBD2,-,TRBJ2-5,12,TRBV19,TGTGCCAGCAACCGGGGGGGAGAGACCCAGTACTTC,CASNRGGETQYF
-,-,TRBJ1-6,15,TRBV6-4,TGTGCCAGCAGTGAAGTCGGCTCCTATAATTCACCCCTCCACTTT,CASSEVGSYNSPLHF
-,few,TRBJ1-6,14,TRBV28,TGTGCCAGCAGTTTCGGGGGACTGGATTCACCCCTCCACTTT,CASSFGGLDSPLHF
-,-,TRBJ2-3,14,TRBV7-7,TGTGCCAGCAGCCCAATAGCGGTCACAGATACGCAGTATTTT,CASSPIAVTDTQYF
-,-,TRBJ2-2,14,TRBV18,TGTGCCAGCTCACCAACGTACTATCCCGGGGAGCTGTTTTTT,CASSPTYYPGELFF
TRBD2,-,TRBJ2-1,15,TRBV14,TGTGCCAGCAGCCAAGGTAGCGGGAGATTCAATGAGCAGTTCTTC,CASSQGSGRFNEQFF
TRBD2,-,TRBJ2-5,15,TRBV2,TGTGCCAGCAGTGAAGCGTGGACTAGACAAGAGACCCAGTACTTC,CASSEAWTRQETQYF
-,-,TRBJ2-7,13,TRBV6-4,TGTGCCAGCAGTGAGTTGCAGGGCTACGAGCAGTACTTC,CASSELQGYEQYF
TRBD2,-,TRBJ2-5,16,TRBV5-1,TGCGCCAGCAGCTTGGAGGCTAGCGGGACTGGGGAGACCCAGTACTTC,CASSLEASGTGETQYF
-,-,TRBJ1-6,17,TRBV19,TGTGCCAGTAGTATTATGGGCAGTGGAGGATATAATTCACCCCTCCACTTT,CASSIMGSGGYNSPLHF